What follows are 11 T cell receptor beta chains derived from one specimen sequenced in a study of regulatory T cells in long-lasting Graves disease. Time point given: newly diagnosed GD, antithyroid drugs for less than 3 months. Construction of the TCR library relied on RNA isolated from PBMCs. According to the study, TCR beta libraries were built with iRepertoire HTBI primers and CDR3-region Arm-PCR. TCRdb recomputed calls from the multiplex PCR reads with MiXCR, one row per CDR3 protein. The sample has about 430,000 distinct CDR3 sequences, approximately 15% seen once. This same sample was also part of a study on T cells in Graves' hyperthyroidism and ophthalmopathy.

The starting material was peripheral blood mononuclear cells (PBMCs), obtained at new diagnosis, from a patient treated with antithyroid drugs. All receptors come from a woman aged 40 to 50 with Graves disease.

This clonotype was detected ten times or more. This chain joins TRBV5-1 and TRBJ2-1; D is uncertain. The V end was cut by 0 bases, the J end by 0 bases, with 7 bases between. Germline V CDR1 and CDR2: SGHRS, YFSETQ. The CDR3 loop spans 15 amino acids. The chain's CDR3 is CASSLGRASYNEQFF. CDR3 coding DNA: TGCGCCAGCAGCTTGGGTCGGGCCTCCTACAATGAGCAGTTCTTC. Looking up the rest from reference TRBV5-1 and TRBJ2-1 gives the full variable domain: KAGVTQTPRYLIKTRGQQVTLSCSPISGHRSVSWYQQTPGQGLQFLFEYFSETQRNKGNFPGRFSGRQFSNSRSEMNVSTLELGDSALYLCASSLGRASYNEQFFGPGTRLTVL.

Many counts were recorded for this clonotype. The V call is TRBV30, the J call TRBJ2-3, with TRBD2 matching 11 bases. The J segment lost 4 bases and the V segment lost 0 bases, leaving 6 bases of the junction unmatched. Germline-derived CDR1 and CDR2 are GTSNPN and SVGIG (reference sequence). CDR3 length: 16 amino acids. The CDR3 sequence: CAWSVGLAGGADTQYF. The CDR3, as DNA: TGTGCCTGGAGTGTAGGACTAGCGGGCGGGGCAGATACGCAGTATTTT.

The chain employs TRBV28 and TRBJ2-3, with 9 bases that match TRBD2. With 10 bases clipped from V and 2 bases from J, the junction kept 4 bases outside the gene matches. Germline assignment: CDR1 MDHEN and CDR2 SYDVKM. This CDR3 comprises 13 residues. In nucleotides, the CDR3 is TGTGCCACCAGGACTAGCGACACAGATACGCAGTATTTT. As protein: CATRTSDTDTQYF.

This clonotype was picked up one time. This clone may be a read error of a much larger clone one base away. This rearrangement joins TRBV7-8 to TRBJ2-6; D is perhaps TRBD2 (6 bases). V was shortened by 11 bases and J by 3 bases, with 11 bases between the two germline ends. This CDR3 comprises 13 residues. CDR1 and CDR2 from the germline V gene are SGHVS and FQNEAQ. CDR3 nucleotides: TGTGCCTGCGGGGTCGGTGGGGCCAACGTCCTGACTTTC. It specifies CACGVGGANVLTF. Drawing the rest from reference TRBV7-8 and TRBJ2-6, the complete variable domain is GAGVSQSPRYKVAKRGQDVALRCDPISGHVSLFWYQQALGQGPEFLTYFQNEAQLDKSGLPSDRFFAERPEGSVSTLKIQRTQQEDSAVYLCACGVGGANVLTFGAGSRLTVL.

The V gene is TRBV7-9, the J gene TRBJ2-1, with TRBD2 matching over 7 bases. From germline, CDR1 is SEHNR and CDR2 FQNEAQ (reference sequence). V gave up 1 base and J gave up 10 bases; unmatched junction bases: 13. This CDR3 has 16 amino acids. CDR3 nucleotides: TGTGCCAGCAGCTTAGAGTGGAGCGGATCCGGGAGGGAGCAGTTCTTC. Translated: CASSLEWSGSGREQFF.

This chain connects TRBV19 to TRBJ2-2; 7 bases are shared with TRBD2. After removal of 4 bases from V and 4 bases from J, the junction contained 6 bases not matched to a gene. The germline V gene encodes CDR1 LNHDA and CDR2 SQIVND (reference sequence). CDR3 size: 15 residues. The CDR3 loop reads CASSTWEGSTGELFF. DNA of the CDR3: TGTGCCAGTAGTACCTGGGAGGGAAGCACCGGGGAGCTGTTTTTT.

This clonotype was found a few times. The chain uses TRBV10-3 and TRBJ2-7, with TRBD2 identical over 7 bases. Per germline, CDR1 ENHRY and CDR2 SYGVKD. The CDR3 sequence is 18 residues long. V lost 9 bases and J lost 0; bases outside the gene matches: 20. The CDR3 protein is CAISQLAFGGSVSYEQYF. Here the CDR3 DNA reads TGTGCCATTTCCCAGTTGGCGTTTGGCGGGAGCGTCTCCTACGAGCAGTACTTC.

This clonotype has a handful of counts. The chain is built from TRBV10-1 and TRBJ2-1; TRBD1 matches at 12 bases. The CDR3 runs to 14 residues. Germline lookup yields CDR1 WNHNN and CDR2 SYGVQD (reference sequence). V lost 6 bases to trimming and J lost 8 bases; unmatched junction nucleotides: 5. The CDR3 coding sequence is TGCGCCAGCAGGCCTGGGACAGGGGGCTATGAGCAGTTCTTC. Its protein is CASRPGTGGYEQFF.

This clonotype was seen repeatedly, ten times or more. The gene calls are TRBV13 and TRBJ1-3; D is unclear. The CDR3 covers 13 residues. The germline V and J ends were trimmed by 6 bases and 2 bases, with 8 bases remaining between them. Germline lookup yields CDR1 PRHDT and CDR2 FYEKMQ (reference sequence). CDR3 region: CASRRKPGNTIYF. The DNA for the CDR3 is TGTGCCAGCAGGAGAAAACCTGGAAACACCATATATTTT.

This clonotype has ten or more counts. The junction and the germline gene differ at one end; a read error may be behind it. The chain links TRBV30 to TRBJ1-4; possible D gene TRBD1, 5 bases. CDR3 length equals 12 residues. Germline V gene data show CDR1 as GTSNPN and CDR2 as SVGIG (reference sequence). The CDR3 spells CAWSVVPDRKVF. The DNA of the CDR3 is TGTGCCTGGAGTGTAGTCCCAGACAGAAAGGTCTTT.

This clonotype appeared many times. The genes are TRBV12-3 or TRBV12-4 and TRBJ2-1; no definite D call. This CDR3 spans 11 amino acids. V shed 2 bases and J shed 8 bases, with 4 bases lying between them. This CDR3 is CASSLIDEQFF. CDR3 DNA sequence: TGTGCCAGCAGTTTAATTGATGAGCAGTTCTTC.